Given below is one T cell receptor (gamma chain) in context. The TCRdb protein comes from a much larger clone and disagrees with this DNA's translation at residue 15, likely due to a read error; the protein given here is derived from the DNA. TCRdb called clones anew from the multiplex PCR reads with CATT. The sample lists approximately 5,200 gamma-chain clones, roughly 3.5% occurring once. The sample belongs to a study of γδ T cells in repeated Plasmodium falciparum infection. This receptor was identified in a pool of human donors (malaria-infected and uninfected, not separated). The material sequenced was gamma-delta T cells from blood.

The CDR3 DNA reads as TGTGCCTTGTGGGAGGCCAAAGAGTTGGGCAAAAAAATCAAGATATTT. Translation gives CALWEAKELGKKIKIF. The V gene is TRGV9, the J gene TRGJP1. Here the J gene was assigned by germline matching of the DNA, as TCRdb has none. The germline V gene encodes CDR1 GITISATS and CDR2 ISYDGTV (reference sequence). The V segment lost 2 bases and the J segment 15 bases; nucleotides outside the gene matches: 21. The CDR3 spans 16 residues.